The sequence of this TCR beta chain was determined in a study of response to subunit inactivated influenza vaccine. This clonotype was seen only a few times. V lost 4 bases to trimming and J lost 7 bases, with 16 bases between them. Germline V gene sequence: CDR1 MNHEY, CDR2 SVGEGT. The CDR3 spans 14 residues. TCRdb processed the RT-PCR reads anew with MiXCR; each CDR3 protein has one entry. The sample has 400,000 to 650,000 distinct CDR3 sequences, approximately 6.9% seen once. The material sequenced was PBMCs from blood, taken roughly 24 months after vaccination. This sequence joins TRBV6-2 or TRBV6-3 and TRBJ2-5, with D unclear. This receptor was obtained from a man aged 50 to 69 who received an inactivated influenza vaccine. The CDR3 region has the DNA TGTGCCAGCAGTTTAGAAGCCTCTGGGTTGACCCAGTACTTC. Encoded protein: CASSLEASGLTQYF.